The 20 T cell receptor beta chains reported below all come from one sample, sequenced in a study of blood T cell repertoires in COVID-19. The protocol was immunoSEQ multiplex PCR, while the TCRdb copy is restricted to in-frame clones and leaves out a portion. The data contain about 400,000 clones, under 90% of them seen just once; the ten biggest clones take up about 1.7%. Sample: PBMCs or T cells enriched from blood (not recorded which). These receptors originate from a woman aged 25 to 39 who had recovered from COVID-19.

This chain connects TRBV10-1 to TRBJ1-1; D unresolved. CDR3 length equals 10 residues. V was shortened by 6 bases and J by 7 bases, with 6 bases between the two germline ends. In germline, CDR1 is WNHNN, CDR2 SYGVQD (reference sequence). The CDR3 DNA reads TGCGCCAGCAGAGGAGGTGAAGCTTTCTTT. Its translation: CASRGGEAFF.

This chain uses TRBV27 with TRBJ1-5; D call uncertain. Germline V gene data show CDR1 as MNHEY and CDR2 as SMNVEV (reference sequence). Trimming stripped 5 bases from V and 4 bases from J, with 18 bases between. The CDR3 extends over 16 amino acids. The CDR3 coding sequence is TGTGCCAGCAGTCTGAGACGAGGAGACGGGAATCAGCCCCAGCATTTT. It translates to CASSLRRGDGNQPQHF.

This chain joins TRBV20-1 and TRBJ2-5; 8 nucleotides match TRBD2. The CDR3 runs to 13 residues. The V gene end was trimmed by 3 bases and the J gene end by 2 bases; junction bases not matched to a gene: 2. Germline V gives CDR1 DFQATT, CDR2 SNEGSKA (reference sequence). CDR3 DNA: TGCAGTGCTAGTAGACTAGCGCAAGAGACCCAGTACTTC. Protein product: CSASRLAQETQYF.

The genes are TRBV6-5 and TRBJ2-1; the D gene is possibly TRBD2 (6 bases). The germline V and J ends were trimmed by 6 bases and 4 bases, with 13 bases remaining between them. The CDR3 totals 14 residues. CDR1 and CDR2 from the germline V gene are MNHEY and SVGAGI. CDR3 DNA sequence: TGTGCCAGCAGCCCCAGCGGGCCGTACAATGAGCAGTTCTTC. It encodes CASSPSGPYNEQFF.

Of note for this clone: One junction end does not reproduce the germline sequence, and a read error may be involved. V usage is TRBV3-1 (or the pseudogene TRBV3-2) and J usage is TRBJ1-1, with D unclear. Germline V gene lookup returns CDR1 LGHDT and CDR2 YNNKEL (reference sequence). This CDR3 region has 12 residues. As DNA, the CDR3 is TGTGCCAGCCGCCATTATGACACTGAAGCTTTCTTT. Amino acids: CASRHYDTEAFF.

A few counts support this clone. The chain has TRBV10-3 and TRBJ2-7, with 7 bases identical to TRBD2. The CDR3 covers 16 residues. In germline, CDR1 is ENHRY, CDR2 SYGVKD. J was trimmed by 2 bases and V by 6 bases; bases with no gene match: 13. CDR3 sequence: CAIRPPGREATYEQYF. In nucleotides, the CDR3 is TGTGCCATCAGGCCGCCTGGGAGGGAGGCTACCTACGAGCAGTACTTC.

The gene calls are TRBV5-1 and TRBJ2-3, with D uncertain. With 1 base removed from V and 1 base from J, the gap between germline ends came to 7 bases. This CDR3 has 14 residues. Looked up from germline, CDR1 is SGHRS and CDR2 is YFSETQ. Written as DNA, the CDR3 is TGCGCCAGCAGCTTGCAGGCAGGCACAGATACGCAGTATTTT. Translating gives CASSLQAGTDTQYF.

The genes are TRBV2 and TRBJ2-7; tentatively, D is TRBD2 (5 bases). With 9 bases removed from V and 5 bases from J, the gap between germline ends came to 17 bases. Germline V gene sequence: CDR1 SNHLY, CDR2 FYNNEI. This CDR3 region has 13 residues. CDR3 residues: CASSNGIRDEQYF. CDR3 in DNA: TGTGCCAGTAGCAACGGGATTAGGGACGAGCAGTACTTC.

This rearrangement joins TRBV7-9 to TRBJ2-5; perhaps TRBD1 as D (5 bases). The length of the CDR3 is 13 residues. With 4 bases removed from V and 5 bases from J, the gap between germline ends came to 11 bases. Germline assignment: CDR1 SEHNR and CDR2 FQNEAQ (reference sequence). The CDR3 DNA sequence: TGTGCCAGCAGCTCAGGGAATAAGGAGACCCAGTACTTC. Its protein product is CASSSGNKETQYF.

The CDR3 nucleotides are TGTGCCAGCAGCCTAAGCGGGAGAGGGAATGAGCAGTTCTTC. This sequence encodes CASSLSGRGNEQFF. The chain recombines TRBV6-5 with TRBJ2-1, with TRBD2 identical over 8 bases. Germline-derived CDR1 and CDR2 are MNHEY and SVGAGI. This CDR3 comprises 14 residues. Trimming removed 6 bases from V and 7 bases from J; junction bases left unmatched: 8.

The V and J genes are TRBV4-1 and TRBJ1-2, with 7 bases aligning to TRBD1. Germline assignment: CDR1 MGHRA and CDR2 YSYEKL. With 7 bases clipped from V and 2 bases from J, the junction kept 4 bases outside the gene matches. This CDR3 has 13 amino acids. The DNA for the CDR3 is TGCGCCAGCACCGGGACAGAAAACTATGGCTACACCTTC. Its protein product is CASTGTENYGYTF.

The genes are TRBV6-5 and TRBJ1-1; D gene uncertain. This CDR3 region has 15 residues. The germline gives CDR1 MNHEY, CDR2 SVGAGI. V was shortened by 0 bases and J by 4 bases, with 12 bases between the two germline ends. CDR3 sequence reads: CASSYSPGLLTEAFF. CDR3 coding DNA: TGTGCCAGCAGTTACTCCCCTGGACTTCTCACTGAAGCTTTCTTT.

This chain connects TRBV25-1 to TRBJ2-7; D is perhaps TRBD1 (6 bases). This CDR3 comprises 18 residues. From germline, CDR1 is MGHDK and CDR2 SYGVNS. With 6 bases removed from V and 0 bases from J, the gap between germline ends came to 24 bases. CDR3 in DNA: TGTGCCAGCAGCCCACAAATTTCCGACAGGTCTATCTCCTACGAGCAGTACTTC. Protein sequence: CASSPQISDRSISYEQYF.

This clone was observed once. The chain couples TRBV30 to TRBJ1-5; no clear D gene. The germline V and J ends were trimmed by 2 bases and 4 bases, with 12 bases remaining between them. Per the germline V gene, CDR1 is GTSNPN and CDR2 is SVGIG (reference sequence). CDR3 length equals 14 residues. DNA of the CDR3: TGTGCCTGGAGTCCGGGTCCTACAAATCAGCCCCAGCATTTT. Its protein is CAWSPGPTNQPQHF. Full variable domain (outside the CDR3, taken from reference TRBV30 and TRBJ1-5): SQTIHQWPATLVQPVGSPLSLECTVEGTSNPNLYWYRQAAGRGLQLLFYSVGIGQISSEVPQNLSASRPQDRQFILSSKKLLLSDSGFYLCAWSPGPTNQPQHFGDGTRLSIL.

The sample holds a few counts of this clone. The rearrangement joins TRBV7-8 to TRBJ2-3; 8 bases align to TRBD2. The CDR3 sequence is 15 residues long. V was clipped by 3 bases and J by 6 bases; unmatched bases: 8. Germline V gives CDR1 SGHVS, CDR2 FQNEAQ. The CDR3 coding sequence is TGTGCCAGCAGCTTCGAAGCGGGAGTGGACGATACGCAGTATTTT. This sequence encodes CASSFEAGVDDTQYF.

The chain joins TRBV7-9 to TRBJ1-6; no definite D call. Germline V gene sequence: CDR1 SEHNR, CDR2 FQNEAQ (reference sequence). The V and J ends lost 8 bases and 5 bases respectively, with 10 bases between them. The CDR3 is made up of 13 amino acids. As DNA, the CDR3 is TGTGCCAGCGGAGGGCCTGATAATTCACCCCTCCACTTT. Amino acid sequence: CASGGPDNSPLHF.

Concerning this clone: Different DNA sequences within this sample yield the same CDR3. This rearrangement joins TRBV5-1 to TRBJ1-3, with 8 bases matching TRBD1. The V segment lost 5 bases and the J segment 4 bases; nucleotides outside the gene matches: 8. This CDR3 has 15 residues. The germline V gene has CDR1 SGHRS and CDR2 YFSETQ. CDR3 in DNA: TGCGCCAGCAGTCTGCAGGGGGCTTCGGGAAACACCATATATTTT. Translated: CASSLQGASGNTIYF.

The CDR3 sequence: CASSTGGRETQYF. The CDR3 DNA reads TGTGCCAGCAGCACAGGGGGGAGGGAGACCCAGTACTTC. This chain joins TRBV5-6 and TRBJ2-5, with 8 positions matching TRBD1. CDR1 and CDR2 from the germline V gene are SGHDT and YYEEEE. The CDR3 length is 13 residues. Trimming at V came to 4 bases and at J to 5 bases, leaving 4 bases not matched to a gene.

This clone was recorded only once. The CDR3 sequence: CASSPADRLYNSPLHF. As DNA, the CDR3 is TGTGCCAGTAGTCCAGCGGACAGACTCTATAATTCACCCCTCCACTTT. V is TRBV19 and J is TRBJ1-6; tentatively, D is TRBD1 (6 bases). Trimming took 5 bases from V and 3 from J, leaving 14 bases between them. Germline V lookup: CDR1 LNHDA, CDR2 SQIVND (reference sequence). The length of the CDR3 is 16 residues. The full variable domain, in which reference TRBV19 and TRBJ1-6 provide the parts outside the CDR3, is DGGITQSPKYLFRKEGQNVTLSCEQNLNHDAMYWYRQDPGQGLRLIYYSQIVNDFQKGDIAEGYSVSREKKESFPLTVTSAQKNPTAFYLCASSPADRLYNSPLHFGNGTRLTVT.

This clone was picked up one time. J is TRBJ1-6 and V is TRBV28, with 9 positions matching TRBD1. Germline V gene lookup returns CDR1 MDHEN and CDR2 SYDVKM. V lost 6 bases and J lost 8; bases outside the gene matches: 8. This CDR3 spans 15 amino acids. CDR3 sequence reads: CASSPPGTGYSPLHF. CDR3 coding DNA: TGTGCCAGCAGCCCCCCAGGGACAGGGTATTCACCCCTCCACTTT.